These T cell receptor beta chains were read from a single sample in a study of T cell responses to AZD1222 COVID-19 vaccine. Data came from immunoSEQ multiplex PCR; TCRdb stores just in-frame clones and leaves some out. The sample has around 180,000 clones, 85% to 95% seen once. This specimen was peripheral blood, taken 28 days after the second AZD1222 dose. The receptor source for this set is an adult who received the AZD1222 COVID-19 vaccine. CDR3s include the opening cysteine and the closing phenylalanine or tryptophan. A D gene is named only where the DNA matches it firmly. Clone size is shown for a subset of rows, as once, few, many or a class of expanded clone.

clone size	V gene	J gene	D gene	CDR3 DNA	CDR3 protein
.	TRBV3-1/TRBV3-2	TRBJ1-2	.	TGTGCCAGCAGCCAAGAGAGGGGTAGGAGGTCCAACTATGGCTACACCTTC	CASSQERGRRSNYGYTF
.	TRBV19	TRBJ1-3	.	TGTGCCAGTAGCAAAGCAACAGAGTCTGGAAACACCATATATTTT	CASSKATESGNTIYF
once	TRBV7-9	TRBJ2-5	TRBD2	TGTGCCAGCAGCTTCGTTCTTAGGGACTATCTTCTTCGTGAGACCCAGTACTTC	CASSFVLRDYLLRETQYF
once	TRBV6-5	TRBJ1-5	.	TGTGCCAGCAGCGACGGGGATCATAGCAATCAGCCCCAGCATTTT	CASSDGDHSNQPQHF
.	TRBV10-3	TRBJ2-1	.	TGTGCCATCAGTGAGCGGGCGTACAATGAGCAGTTCTTC	CAISERAYNEQFF
.	TRBV19	TRBJ2-5	.	TGTGCCAGTAGGAATCCGGGACTCCAAGAGACCCAGTACTTC	CASRNPGLQETQYF
few	TRBV30	TRBJ2-1	TRBD2	TGTGCCTGGACTGATTGGGCTAGCGGCTCCTACAATGAGCAGTTCTTC	CAWTDWASGSYNEQFF
.	TRBV5-1	TRBJ2-7	.	TGCGCCAGCAGCTTGGCGGAGGGCTACGAGCAGTACTTC	CASSLAEGYEQYF
.	TRBV30	TRBJ2-1	.	TGTGCCTGGAGTGTACGTGAGCAGTTCTTC	CAWSVREQFF
.	TRBV28	TRBJ1-5	.	TGTGCCAGCAGTTTATCCCCTCGGACCCGCAGGCATTTT	CASSLSPRTRRHF
.	TRBV12-3/TRBV12-4	TRBJ1-1	.	TGTGCCAGCAGTTTCTCCCTTGAAGCTTTCTTT	CASSFSLEAFF
.	TRBV10-3	TRBJ1-4	.	TGTGCCATCAGTGAGTCTTATTCGGTCGAAAAACTGTTTTTT	CAISESYSVEKLFF
.	TRBV11-3	TRBJ2-7	.	TGTGCCAGCAGCTTATTGGGAGAGAGCTCCTACGAGCAGTACTTC	CASSLLGESSYEQYF
.	TRBV7-9	TRBJ1-2	.	TGTGCCAGCAGCCCCGATCTGGGCTACACCTTC	CASSPDLGYTF
.	TRBV15	TRBJ2-3	.	TGTGCCACCAGCAGTAATACAGGAGATACGCAGTATTTT	CATSSNTGDTQYF
.	TRBV7-9	TRBJ2-7	TRBD2	TGTGCCAGCAGGCGACAAGATAGCGGGAGCTCCTACGAGCAGTACTTC	CASRRQDSGSSYEQYF
once	TRBV11-2	TRBJ1-1	.	TGTGCCAGCAGCCTTCAGACAGACCCCCGGGGGACTGAAGCTTTCTTT	CASSLQTDPRGTEAFF
.	TRBV11-2	TRBJ1-2	.	TGTGCCAGCAGCGTGGGCACCAGGGACTATGGCTACACCTTC	CASSVGTRDYGYTF
.	TRBV19	TRBJ2-7	TRBD1	TGTGCCACGAGCGACAGGGGTGGCGACGAGCAGTACTTC	CATSDRGGDEQYF
.	TRBV25-1	TRBJ1-1	.	TGTGCCAGCTCCAAGGGCGACACTGAAGCTTTCTTT	CASSKGDTEAFF
.	TRBV19	TRBJ1-5	.	TGTGCCTCTCGGTCAGTTAGCAATCAGCCCCAGCATTTT	CASRSVSNQPQHF
once	TRBV5-6	TRBJ2-2	.	TGTGCCAGCAGCTTACTCGACAGGTCGGGAGGGGAGCTGTTTTTT	CASSLLDRSGGELFF
.	TRBV7-2	TRBJ2-7	TRBD2	TGTGCCAGCAGCCGGGGACTAGCGGGGACCTACGAGCAGTACTTC	CASSRGLAGTYEQYF
.	TRBV19	TRBJ2-7	.	TGTGCCAGTAGTAGCGGGCCTTACTACGAGCAGTACTTC	CASSSGPYYEQYF
.	TRBV28	TRBJ1-1	.	TGTGCCAGCAGAACAGGGTCGGGGCGTGACACTGAAGCTTTCTTT	CASRTGSGRDTEAFF
.	TRBV7-9	TRBJ2-1	.	TGTGCCAGCAGCCCCACTGGGCAGAATGAGCAGTTCTTC	CASSPTGQNEQFF
.	TRBV6-2/TRBV6-3	TRBJ2-1	.	TGTGCCAGCAGTTACAAGGGGACCGATGAGCAGTTCTTC	CASSYKGTDEQFF
.	TRBV4-2	TRBJ2-2	.	TGTGCCAGCAGCCAAGATAGGGGTGGACTACCCCGGGAGCTGTTTTTT	CASSQDRGGLPRELFF
.	TRBV7-9	TRBJ1-1	.	TGTGCCAGCAGCTTAGGATTCACTGAAGCTTTCTTT	CASSLGFTEAFF
once	TRBV6-5	TRBJ1-2	.	TGTGCCAGCAGTTACTCGCACAGCCCAACGGGGGGCTACACCTTC	CASSYSHSPTGGYTF
.	TRBV25-1	TRBJ1-3	.	TGTGCCAGCAGTGAAATGGTCGGGGTCTCTGGAAACACCATATATTTT	CASSEMVGVSGNTIYF
.	TRBV19	TRBJ1-5	TRBD1	TGTGCCAGTAGCGCCGGGACAGGCAGTGGGCCCCAGCATTTT	CASSAGTGSGPQHF
.	TRBV18	TRBJ1-5	.	TGTGCCAGCTCACCTTACCAGAGCAATCAGCCCCAGCATTTT	CASSPYQSNQPQHF
once	TRBV3-1/TRBV3-2	TRBJ1-2	TRBD1	TGTGCCAGCGGGACAGTCGGCGGCTACACCTTC	CASGTVGGYTF
.	TRBV4-1	TRBJ1-2	TRBD1	TGCGCCAGCAGCCAGAGGGACAGGGATTCCAAGAACTATGGCTACACCTTC	CASSQRDRDSKNYGYTF
.	TRBV30	TRBJ1-5	TRBD1	TGTGCCTGGAGTGTACTGAGACAGGGATGGCCCCAGCATTTT	CAWSVLRQGWPQHF
.	TRBV2	TRBJ2-7	.	TGTGCCAGCGTGTCAGGAAAGTCCTACGAGCAGTACTTC	CASVSGKSYEQYF
.	TRBV28	TRBJ1-6	TRBD1	TGTGCCAGCAACGAAAGGGGGCGCGGTAGTAATTCACCCCTCCACTTT	CASNERGRGSNSPLHF
.	TRBV7-2	TRBJ1-5	TRBD1	TGTGCCAGCAGCTTTTCCGGGACAGGGGGGTATAGCAATCAGCCCCAGCATTTT	CASSFSGTGGYSNQPQHF
few	TRBV6-2/TRBV6-3	TRBJ2-1	.	TGTGCCAGCAGCGGTGGATCAACACCCAATGAGCAGTTCTTC	CASSGGSTPNEQFF
.	TRBV7-9	TRBJ2-1	.	TGTGCCAGCAGCTTAATTTGGCCGAATGAGCAGTTCTTC	CASSLIWPNEQFF
.	TRBV28	TRBJ2-7	.	TGTGCCAGCGGGAACAGCTACGAGCAGTACTTC	CASGNSYEQYF
.	TRBV11-2	TRBJ1-1	.	TGTGCCAGCAGCTTAGTTTCGAGTAACACTGAAGCTTTCTTT	CASSLVSSNTEAFF
.	TRBV14	TRBJ1-1	.	TGTGCCAGCAGCCACAGAAACCTGGACACTGAAGCTTTCTTT	CASSHRNLDTEAFF
.	TRBV10-2	TRBJ2-3	TRBD2	TGCGCCAGCGGGAGGGCCACAGATACGCAGTATTTT	CASGRATDTQYF
.	TRBV15	TRBJ2-1	.	TGTGCCACCAGCAGAGATCGGGACGCCAACAATGAGCAGTTCTTC	CATSRDRDANNEQFF
.	TRBV3-1/TRBV3-2	TRBJ2-5	TRBD1	TGTGCCAGCAGCCAGGGATCAAGGACAGGGGGAGACTTC	CASSQGSRTGGDF
.	TRBV2	TRBJ1-2	.	TGTGCCAGAGGGGAGATTCGCAATTATGGCTACACCTTC	CARGEIRNYGYTF
.	TRBV28	TRBJ1-2	TRBD1	TGTGCCAGCAGTTTCTCGGACAGGGTCTATGGCTACACCTTC	CASSFSDRVYGYTF
.	TRBV3-1/TRBV3-2	TRBJ1-6	.	TGTGCCAGCAGCCGGGACGGGGGCGCCCAATCACCCCTCCACTTT	CASSRDGGAQSPLHF
.	TRBV18	TRBJ1-5	.	TGTGCCAGCTCCCCCTCGGTCGATCAGCCCCAGCATTTT	CASSPSVDQPQHF
.	TRBV9	TRBJ2-1	.	TGTGCCAGCAGCGTAGCTACAGCCAGCGGGGTGCAGGGGACTGAGCAGTTCTTC	CASSVATASGVQGTEQFF
.	TRBV29-1	TRBJ2-1	TRBD1	TGCAGCGTCCCGCCGGGGACAGGGGGCATTATTACGGGTGAGCAGTTCTTC	CSVPPGTGGIITGEQFF
.	TRBV5-1	TRBJ2-5	.	TGCGCCAGCAGCTTCGAGGACAGCCAAGAGACCCAGTACTTC	CASSFEDSQETQYF
.	TRBV19	TRBJ2-1	.	TGTGCCAGTAGTAAGGGGACCGACGGATACAATGAGCAGTTCTTC	CASSKGTDGYNEQFF
.	TRBV7-3	TRBJ1-6	TRBD1	TGTGCCAGCAGCTTAGCACAGGGGAGTTCACCCCTCCACTTT	CASSLAQGSSPLHF
.	TRBV7-2	TRBJ2-7	.	TGTGCCAGCAGCTTAAGTTCGGGGCTCTACGAGCAGTACTTC	CASSLSSGLYEQYF